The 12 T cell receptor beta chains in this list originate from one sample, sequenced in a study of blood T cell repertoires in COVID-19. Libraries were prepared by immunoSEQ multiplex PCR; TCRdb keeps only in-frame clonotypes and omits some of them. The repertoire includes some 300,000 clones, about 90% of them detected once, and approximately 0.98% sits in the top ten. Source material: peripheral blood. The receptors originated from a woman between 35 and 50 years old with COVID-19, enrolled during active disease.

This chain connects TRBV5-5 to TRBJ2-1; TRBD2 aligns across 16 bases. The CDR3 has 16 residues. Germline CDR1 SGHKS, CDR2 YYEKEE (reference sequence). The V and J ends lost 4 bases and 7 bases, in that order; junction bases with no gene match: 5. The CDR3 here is CASSVGLAGGLNEQFF. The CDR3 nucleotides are TGTGCCAGCAGCGTGGGACTAGCGGGGGGGCTAAATGAGCAGTTCTTC.

The CDR3 protein is CASSLTFPSYQETQYF. The CDR3 DNA is TGTGCCAGCAGTTTAACTTTCCCCTCGTACCAAGAGACCCAGTACTTC. V usage is TRBV27 and J usage is TRBJ2-5; no firm D call. Germline loops: CDR1 MNHEY, CDR2 SMNVEV (reference sequence). The V end was cut by 2 bases, the J end by 0 bases, with 13 bases between. The CDR3 runs 16 residues.

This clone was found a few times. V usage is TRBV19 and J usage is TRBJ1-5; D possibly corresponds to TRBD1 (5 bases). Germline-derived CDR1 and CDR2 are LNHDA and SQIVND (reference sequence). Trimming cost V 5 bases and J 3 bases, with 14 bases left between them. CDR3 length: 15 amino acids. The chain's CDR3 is CASSFLQAFNQPQHF. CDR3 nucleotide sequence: TGTGCCAGTAGTTTTTTACAGGCGTTCAATCAGCCCCAGCATTTT.

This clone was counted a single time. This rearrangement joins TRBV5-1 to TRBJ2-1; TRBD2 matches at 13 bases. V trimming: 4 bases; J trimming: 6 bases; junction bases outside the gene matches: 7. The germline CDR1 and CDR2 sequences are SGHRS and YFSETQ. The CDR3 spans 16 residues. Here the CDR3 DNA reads TGCGCCAGCAGCCCCATAACTAGCGGGAGGGGCAATGAGCAGTTCTTC. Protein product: CASSPITSGRGNEQFF.

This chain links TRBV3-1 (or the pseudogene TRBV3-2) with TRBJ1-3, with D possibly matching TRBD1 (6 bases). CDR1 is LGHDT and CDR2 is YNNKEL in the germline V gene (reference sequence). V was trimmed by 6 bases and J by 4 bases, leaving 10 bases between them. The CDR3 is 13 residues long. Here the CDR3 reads CASSQQGGNTIYF. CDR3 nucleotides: TGTGCCAGCAGTCAACAGGGAGGAAACACCATATATTTT.

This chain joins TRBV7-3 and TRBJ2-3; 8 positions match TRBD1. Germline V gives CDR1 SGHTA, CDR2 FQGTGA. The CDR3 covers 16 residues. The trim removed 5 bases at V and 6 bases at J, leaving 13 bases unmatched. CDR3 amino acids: CASSPRTGRSSDTQYF. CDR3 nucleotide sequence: TGTGCCAGCAGCCCCCGGACAGGGAGGAGTAGTGATACGCAGTATTTT.

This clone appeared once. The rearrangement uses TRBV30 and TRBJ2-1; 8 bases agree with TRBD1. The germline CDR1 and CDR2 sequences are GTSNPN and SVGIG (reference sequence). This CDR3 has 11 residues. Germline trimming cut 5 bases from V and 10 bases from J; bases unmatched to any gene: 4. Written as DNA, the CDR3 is TGTGCCTGGGGACAGGGAGGAGAGCAGTTCTTC. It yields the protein CAWGQGGEQFF.

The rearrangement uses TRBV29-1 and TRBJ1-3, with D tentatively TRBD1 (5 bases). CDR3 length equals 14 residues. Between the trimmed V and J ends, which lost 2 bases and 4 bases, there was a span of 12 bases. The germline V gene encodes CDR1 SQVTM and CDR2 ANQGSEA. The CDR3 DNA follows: TGCAGCGTTGAATCAGGAGGGGTCGGAAACACCATATATTTT. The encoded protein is CSVESGGVGNTIYF.

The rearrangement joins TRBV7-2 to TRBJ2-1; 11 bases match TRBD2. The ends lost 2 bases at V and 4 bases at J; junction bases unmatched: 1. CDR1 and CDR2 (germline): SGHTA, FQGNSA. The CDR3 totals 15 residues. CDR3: CASSLSSGGYNEQFF. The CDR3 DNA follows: TGTGCCAGCAGCTTATCTAGCGGGGGGTACAATGAGCAGTTCTTC.

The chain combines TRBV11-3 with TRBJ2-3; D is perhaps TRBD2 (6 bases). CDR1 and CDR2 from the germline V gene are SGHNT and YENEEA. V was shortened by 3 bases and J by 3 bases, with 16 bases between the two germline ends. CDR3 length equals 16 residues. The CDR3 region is CASSLGLGGSTDTQYF. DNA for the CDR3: TGTGCCAGCAGCTTGGGTTTGGGGGGTTCAACAGATACGCAGTATTTT.

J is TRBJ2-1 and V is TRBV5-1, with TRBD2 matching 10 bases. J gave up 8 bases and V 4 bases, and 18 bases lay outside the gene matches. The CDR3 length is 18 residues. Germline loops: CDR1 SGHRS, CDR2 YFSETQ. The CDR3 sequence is CASSHAGLGTGLADEQFF. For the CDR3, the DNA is TGCGCCAGCAGCCACGCAGGGCTCGGGACAGGACTAGCGGATGAGCAGTTCTTC.

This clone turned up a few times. DNA for the CDR3: TGCGCCAGCAGCCCCCCCCGGGTGGCTAACTATGGCTACACCTTC. Translated: CASSPPRVANYGYTF. The rearrangement links TRBV4-1 to TRBJ1-2, with D uncertain. The germline CDR1 and CDR2 sequences are MGHRA and YSYEKL. The V end was cut by 4 bases, the J end by 0 bases, with 12 bases between. This CDR3 is built from 15 residues.